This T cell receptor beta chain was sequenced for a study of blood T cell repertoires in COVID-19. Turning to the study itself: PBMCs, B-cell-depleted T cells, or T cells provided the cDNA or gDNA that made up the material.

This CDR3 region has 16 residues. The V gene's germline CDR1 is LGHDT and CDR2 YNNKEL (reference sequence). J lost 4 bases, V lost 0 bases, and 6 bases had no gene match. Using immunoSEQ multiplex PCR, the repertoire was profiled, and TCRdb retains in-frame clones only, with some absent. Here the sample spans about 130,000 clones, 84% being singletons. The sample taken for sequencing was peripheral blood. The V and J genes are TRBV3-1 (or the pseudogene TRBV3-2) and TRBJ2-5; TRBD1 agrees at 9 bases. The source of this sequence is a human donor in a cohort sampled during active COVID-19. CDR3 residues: CASSQDGTGLRETQYF. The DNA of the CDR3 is TGTGCCAGCAGCCAAGACGGGACAGGGCTAAGAGAGACCCAGTACTTC.